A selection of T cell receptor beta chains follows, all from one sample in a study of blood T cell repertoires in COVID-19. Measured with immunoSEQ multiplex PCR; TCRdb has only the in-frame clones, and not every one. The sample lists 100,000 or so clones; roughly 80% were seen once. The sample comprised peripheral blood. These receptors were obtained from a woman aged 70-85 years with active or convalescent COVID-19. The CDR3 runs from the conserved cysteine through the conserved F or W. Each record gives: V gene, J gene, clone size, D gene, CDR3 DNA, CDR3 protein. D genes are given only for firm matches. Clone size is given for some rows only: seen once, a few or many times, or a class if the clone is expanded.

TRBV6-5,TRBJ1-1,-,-,TGTGCCAGCAGACCCATGGACAGATTGGGCACTGAAGCTTTCTTT,CASRPMDRLGTEAFF
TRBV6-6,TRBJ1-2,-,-,TGTGCCAGCAGTCCCCAGCCTAGGTATGGCTACACCTTC,CASSPQPRYGYTF
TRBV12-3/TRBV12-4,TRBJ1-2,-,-,TGTGCCAGCAGTTTGCAGTCTAACTATGGCTACACCTTC,CASSLQSNYGYTF
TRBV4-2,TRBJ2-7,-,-,TGTGCCAGCAGCCAAGATTTCGAGGCGAGGGTATACGAGCAGTACTTC,CASSQDFEARVYEQYF
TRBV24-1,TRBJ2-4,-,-,TGTGCCACCAGTGAGGGCCCGGGCCAGGGAGCCAAAAACATTCAGTACTTC,CATSEGPGQGAKNIQYF
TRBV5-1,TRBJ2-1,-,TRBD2,TGCGCCAGCAGCGATAGCGGGGGCTGGAATGAGCAGTTCTTC,CASSDSGGWNEQFF
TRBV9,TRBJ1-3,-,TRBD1,TGTGCCAGCAGCGTTCGTACAGGGGACAACACCATATATTTT,CASSVRTGDNTIYF
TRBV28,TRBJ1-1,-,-,TGTGCCAGCAGCCCCAGGGATGAGACTGAAGCTTTCTTT,CASSPRDETEAFF
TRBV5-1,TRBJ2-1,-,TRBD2,TGCGCCAGCAGCCCGCCGGGACTAGGGTCGGCTGAGCAGTTCTTC,CASSPPGLGSAEQFF
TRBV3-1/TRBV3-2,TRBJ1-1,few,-,TGTGCCAGCAGCCAACTTAAGAACACTGAAGCTTTCTTT,CASSQLKNTEAFF
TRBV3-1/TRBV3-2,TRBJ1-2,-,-,TGTGCCAGCCGGGATGGGGGCTACGGCTACACCTTC,CASRDGGYGYTF
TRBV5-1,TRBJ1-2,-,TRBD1,TGCGCCAGCAGCGACAGGGCGTCGCACTATGGCTACACCTTC,CASSDRASHYGYTF
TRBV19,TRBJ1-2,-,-,TGTGCCAGTAGTATAGTATCCGGGAACTATGGCTACACCTTC,CASSIVSGNYGYTF
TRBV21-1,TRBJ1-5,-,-,TGTGCCAGCAGCAAAGCGCGGGGAGGGGGACCCGAGAATAATCAGCCCCAGCATTTT,CASSKARGGGPENNQPQHF
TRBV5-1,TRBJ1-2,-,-,TGCGCCAGCAGCTTGGGACAGGCCGGAATAGCTGGCTACACCTTC,CASSLGQAGIAGYTF
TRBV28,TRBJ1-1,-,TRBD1,TGTGCCAGCAGTTCCCAAGGACAGGGAAACACTGAAGCTTTCTTT,CASSSQGQGNTEAFF
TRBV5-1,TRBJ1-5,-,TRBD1,TGCGCCAGCAACTACCGTCCGGGACAGGTTGAACATTTT,CASNYRPGQVEHF
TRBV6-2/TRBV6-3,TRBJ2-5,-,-,TGTGCCAGCAGTCTAGGGGTGATGGGGGGAGAGACCCAGTACTTC,CASSLGVMGGETQYF
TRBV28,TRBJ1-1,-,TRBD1,TGTGCCAGCAGCCTAGACAGGGGCAGGACTGAAGCTTTCTTT,CASSLDRGRTEAFF
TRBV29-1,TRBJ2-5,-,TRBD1,TGCAGCGCAAAAACAGGGGATGAGACCCAGTACTTC,CSAKTGDETQYF
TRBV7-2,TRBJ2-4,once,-,TGTGCCAGCAGCTTAGGAGGTGCGGTCAAAAACATTCAGTACTTC,CASSLGGAVKNIQYF
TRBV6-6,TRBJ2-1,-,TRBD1,TGTGCCACCGGACTACCCCCGGGACAGGGGGGCGATGAGCAGTTCTTC,CATGLPPGQGGDEQFF
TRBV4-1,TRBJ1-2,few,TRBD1,TGCGCCAGCAGCCATACGGGACAGGGTAGTATTAACTATGGCTACACCTTC,CASSHTGQGSINYGYTF
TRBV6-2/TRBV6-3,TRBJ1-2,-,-,TGTGCCAGCAGCCAACACACAGGAACATACTACTATGGCTACACCTTC,CASSQHTGTYYYGYTF
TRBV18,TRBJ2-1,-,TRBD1,TGTGCCAGCTCACGGTTGCAGGGGGCCACCTACAATGAGCAGTTCTTC,CASSRLQGATYNEQFF
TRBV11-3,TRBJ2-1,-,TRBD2,TGTGCCAGCAGCTTGGGACTAGCGGGGGGGACCTACAATGAGCAGTTCTTC,CASSLGLAGGTYNEQFF